The clone carrying this T cell receptor (beta chain) was detected many times. The read falls 3 residues short of the CDR3 end, and the missing part is taken from the germline J gene. Other DNA sequences in the same sample also yield this CDR3. This sample was included in a study of T cell clonality in common variable immunodeficiency. Measured with immunoSEQ multiplex PCR; TCRdb has only the in-frame clones, and not every one. The sample includes about 81,000 clones, none of them occurring once. Germline values: CDR1 KGHSH, CDR2 LQKENI. Trimming pared 0 bases from V and 0 bases from J, leaving 15 bases between. This CDR3 contains 18 residues.

Sequencing was carried out using peripheral blood mononuclear cells. This clonotype was obtained from a person aged 18-69 years in good health. The chain employs TRBV18 and TRBJ2-4; D remains unclear. The chain's CDR3 is CASSPPVVADIAKNIQYF. The covered CDR3 bases are TGTGCCAGCTCACCACCCGTCGTGGCAGATATAGCCAAAAACATT.